This is a list of T cell receptor beta chains from one sample in a study of cytomegalovirus exposure and HLA in healthy donors. Sequencing used immunoSEQ multiplex PCR; TCRdb keeps in-frame clones, though not all of them. The sample records fewer than 200,000 clones, 75% to 95% being singletons. The sample consisted of PBMCs. The source is a woman in her late teens or twenties in good health and CMV-seropositive. Each CDR3 is given with its conserved first and last residue. Each record gives: J gene, V gene, D gene, clone size, CDR3 DNA, CDR3 protein. The D gene is left open where the match is weak. Size is stated for part of the rows, as once, few or many counts, or as a class when the clone is expanded.

J gene: TRBJ2-7
V gene: TRBV5-1
D gene: TRBD1
clone size: NA
CDR3 DNA: TGCGCCAGCAGCTCGACAGGGGACGAGCAGTACTTC
CDR3 protein: CASSSTGDEQYF

J gene: TRBJ2-7
V gene: TRBV2
D gene: NA
clone size: NA
CDR3 DNA: TGTGCCAGCAGTGAATCTTTGACATACGAGCAGTACTTC
CDR3 protein: CASSESLTYEQYF

J gene: TRBJ2-3
V gene: TRBV5-6
D gene: NA
clone size: NA
CDR3 DNA: TGTGCCAGCAGCTTGCCTGGCACAGATACGCAGTATTTT
CDR3 protein: CASSLPGTDTQYF

J gene: TRBJ2-1
V gene: TRBV19
D gene: TRBD1
clone size: once
CDR3 DNA: TGTGCCAGTAGTCGGGACAGCTACAATGAGCAGTTCTTC
CDR3 protein: CASSRDSYNEQFF

J gene: TRBJ1-4
V gene: TRBV7-9
D gene: NA
clone size: NA
CDR3 DNA: TGTGCCAGCAGCGTACCGGGGGGTAGTCTGAAACTGTTTTTT
CDR3 protein: CASSVPGGSLKLFF

J gene: TRBJ2-3
V gene: TRBV30
D gene: NA
clone size: NA
CDR3 DNA: TGTGCCTGGAGTGTTCTGACAGATACGCAGTATTTT
CDR3 protein: CAWSVLTDTQYF

J gene: TRBJ1-5
V gene: TRBV19
D gene: TRBD1
clone size: NA
CDR3 DNA: TGTGCCAGCACCCAAAGGGGACAGAGAGGGGGCAATCAGCCCCAGCATTTT
CDR3 protein: CASTQRGQRGGNQPQHF

J gene: TRBJ1-1
V gene: TRBV5-4
D gene: NA
clone size: NA
CDR3 DNA: TGTGCCAGCAGCGTGCCTCAGGGTAACCCAATGAACACTGAAGCTTTCTTT
CDR3 protein: CASSVPQGNPMNTEAFF

J gene: TRBJ2-7
V gene: TRBV7-2
D gene: NA
clone size: NA
CDR3 DNA: TGTGCCAGCAGCGCCCTCCTAAACGGTCGCGAGCAGTACTTC
CDR3 protein: CASSALLNGREQYF

J gene: TRBJ1-2
V gene: TRBV5-6
D gene: NA
clone size: NA
CDR3 DNA: TGTGCCAGCAGCTTACCTGGACTCTTTGGCTACACCTTC
CDR3 protein: CASSLPGLFGYTF

J gene: TRBJ1-5
V gene: TRBV11-2
D gene: TRBD1
clone size: NA
CDR3 DNA: TGTGCCAGCAGTTCTGGGACAGGGGGCTTTAGGCCCCAGCATTTT
CDR3 protein: CASSSGTGGFRPQHF

J gene: TRBJ2-7
V gene: TRBV9
D gene: TRBD2
clone size: NA
CDR3 DNA: TGTGCCAGCAGCGTAGGCTTCGCGCCTAGCGGATCCTACGAGCAGTACTTC
CDR3 protein: CASSVGFAPSGSYEQYF

J gene: TRBJ2-1
V gene: TRBV14
D gene: NA
clone size: NA
CDR3 DNA: TGTGCCAGCAGCCAAGACCCACTACGCTCCTACAATGAGCAGTTCTTC
CDR3 protein: CASSQDPLRSYNEQFF

J gene: TRBJ2-5
V gene: TRBV19
D gene: NA
clone size: once
CDR3 DNA: TGTGCCAGTAGTATAGGGGGAGCGGTCCAAGAGACCCAGTACTTC
CDR3 protein: CASSIGGAVQETQYF

J gene: TRBJ2-7
V gene: TRBV6-5
D gene: TRBD2
clone size: NA
CDR3 DNA: TGTGCCAGCAGTTACTTGGGACTAGCGTCCTACGAGCAGTACTTC
CDR3 protein: CASSYLGLASYEQYF

J gene: TRBJ2-7
V gene: TRBV19
D gene: NA
clone size: NA
CDR3 DNA: TGTGCCAGTAGTAAAAGCGCAAGCTACGAGCAGTACTTC
CDR3 protein: CASSKSASYEQYF

J gene: TRBJ2-5
V gene: TRBV27
D gene: NA
clone size: once
CDR3 DNA: TGTGCCAGCAGTCAATCGAGGGGGGAGACCCAGTACTTC
CDR3 protein: CASSQSRGETQYF

J gene: TRBJ2-5
V gene: TRBV5-6
D gene: NA
clone size: NA
CDR3 DNA: TGTGCCAGCAGCTCCGACCTGGACAGAGGTCAAGAGACCCAGTACTTC
CDR3 protein: CASSSDLDRGQETQYF

J gene: TRBJ1-1
V gene: TRBV7-9
D gene: TRBD1
clone size: NA
CDR3 DNA: TGTGCCACATTTTTTCAGGGGGTGATGAACACTGAAGCTTTCTTT
CDR3 protein: CATFFQGVMNTEAFF

J gene: TRBJ2-7
V gene: TRBV9
D gene: NA
clone size: NA
CDR3 DNA: TGTGCCAGCAGCCCTACGACTGGATCCTACGAGCAGTACTTC
CDR3 protein: CASSPTTGSYEQYF

J gene: TRBJ1-6
V gene: TRBV15
D gene: TRBD1
clone size: NA
CDR3 DNA: TGTGCCACCACTTCAGGGGGGTTTCCACCCCTCCACTTT
CDR3 protein: CATTSGGFPPLHF

J gene: TRBJ2-7
V gene: TRBV16
D gene: NA
clone size: NA
CDR3 DNA: TGTGCCAGCAGCCAAGTTTTAGGAGGGCTCGGGGGCGAGCAGTACTTC
CDR3 protein: CASSQVLGGLGGEQYF

J gene: TRBJ2-6
V gene: TRBV27
D gene: TRBD1
clone size: NA
CDR3 DNA: TGTGCCAGCAGTTACAGGGGGCCTGGGGCCAACGTCCTGACTTTC
CDR3 protein: CASSYRGPGANVLTF

J gene: TRBJ2-3
V gene: TRBV2
D gene: TRBD1
clone size: NA
CDR3 DNA: TGTGCCAGCAGGCGGACAGGGGCCTCCCCTAGCACAGATACGCAGTATTTT
CDR3 protein: CASRRTGASPSTDTQYF

J gene: TRBJ2-2
V gene: TRBV18
D gene: NA
clone size: NA
CDR3 DNA: TGTGCCAGCTCACCTGACTCAACCGGGGAGCTGTTTTTT
CDR3 protein: CASSPDSTGELFF

J gene: TRBJ1-1
V gene: TRBV28
D gene: NA
clone size: NA
CDR3 DNA: TGTGCCAGCACCCCCCACGGAGATGAAGCTTTCTTT
CDR3 protein: CASTPHGDEAFF

J gene: TRBJ2-6
V gene: TRBV5-1
D gene: NA
clone size: NA
CDR3 DNA: TGCGCCAGCAGCTTGGGTAGAAGGGAGACAACCTCTGGGGCCAACGTCCTGACTTTC
CDR3 protein: CASSLGRRETTSGANVLTF

J gene: TRBJ2-7
V gene: TRBV11-2
D gene: TRBD1
clone size: NA
CDR3 DNA: TGTGCCAGCAGCTTACCCACCGGGACAGCGCTATCCTACGAGCAGTACTTC
CDR3 protein: CASSLPTGTALSYEQYF

J gene: TRBJ1-4
V gene: TRBV28
D gene: NA
clone size: NA
CDR3 DNA: TGTGCCAGCAGTGTCTCAGGGTGGAGTGAAAAACTGTTTTTT
CDR3 protein: CASSVSGWSEKLFF

J gene: TRBJ2-7
V gene: TRBV5-8
D gene: NA
clone size: NA
CDR3 DNA: TGTGCCAGCAGACATAGAGGGGGAGGGGGCGAGCAGTACTTC
CDR3 protein: CASRHRGGGGEQYF

J gene: TRBJ2-1
V gene: TRBV7-9
D gene: TRBD2
clone size: NA
CDR3 DNA: TGTGCCAGCAGCTTAGGGACTAGTTCCAATGAGCAGTTCTTC
CDR3 protein: CASSLGTSSNEQFF

J gene: TRBJ2-7
V gene: TRBV5-1
D gene: NA
clone size: NA
CDR3 DNA: TGCGCCAGTAGCTTGGCCAAGGGGTACGAGCAGTACTTC
CDR3 protein: CASSLAKGYEQYF

J gene: TRBJ2-5
V gene: TRBV19
D gene: TRBD2
clone size: once
CDR3 DNA: TGTGCCAGTAGTCCGTGGACTAGCGGGGTACAAGAGACCCAGTACTTC
CDR3 protein: CASSPWTSGVQETQYF

J gene: TRBJ2-7
V gene: TRBV6-1
D gene: NA
clone size: once
CDR3 DNA: TGTGCCATTAATGAGTACGAGCAGTACTTC
CDR3 protein: CAINEYEQYF

J gene: TRBJ2-1
V gene: TRBV19
D gene: TRBD2
clone size: NA
CDR3 DNA: TGTGCCAGTAGCACGGGGGGTAGTCGCAATGAGCAGTTCTTC
CDR3 protein: CASSTGGSRNEQFF

J gene: TRBJ2-7
V gene: TRBV7-8
D gene: TRBD2
clone size: NA
CDR3 DNA: TGTGCCAGCAGCTTAGATGAGGGAGGGGTCTACGAGCAGTACTTC
CDR3 protein: CASSLDEGGVYEQYF

J gene: TRBJ1-5
V gene: TRBV6-6
D gene: TRBD1
clone size: once
CDR3 DNA: TGTGCCAGCAGTTACCCCAGACAGGGGGCCGGTCAGCCCCAGCATTTT
CDR3 protein: CASSYPRQGAGQPQHF

J gene: TRBJ2-7
V gene: TRBV15
D gene: TRBD1
clone size: NA
CDR3 DNA: TGTGCCACCAGCGGTCCAGGGACAGGCGGCATGTACGAGCAGTACTTC
CDR3 protein: CATSGPGTGGMYEQYF

J gene: TRBJ2-3
V gene: TRBV6-4
D gene: TRBD2
clone size: NA
CDR3 DNA: TGTGCCAGCAGTGACCAGACTAGCGGACCCACAGATACGCAGTATTTT
CDR3 protein: CASSDQTSGPTDTQYF

J gene: TRBJ2-3
V gene: TRBV7-2
D gene: TRBD2
clone size: NA
CDR3 DNA: TGTGCCAGCAGCTCTTTTTGGGGCGGGAGGGAGTCAGATACGCAGTATTTT
CDR3 protein: CASSSFWGGRESDTQYF

J gene: TRBJ2-2
V gene: TRBV29-1
D gene: TRBD2
clone size: NA
CDR3 DNA: TGCAGCGTTGTGGGGACTAGCGGGAGGGACACCGGGGAGCTGTTTTTT
CDR3 protein: CSVVGTSGRDTGELFF